These T cell receptor beta chains were read from a single sample in a study of naive and memory T cell subsets. Each CDR3 protein is one row after TCRdb ran MiXCR on the UMI-ligation and nested PCR reads. The sample gives fewer than 150,000 distinct CDR3 sequences, under 25% of which show up once; about 0.57% is in the top ten. The source material was naive CD8+ T cells from blood. Source of these receptors: a human donor in good health. CDR3s include the opening cysteine and the closing phenylalanine or tryptophan. Each record gives: V gene, J gene, clone size, CDR3 length, D gene, CDR3 DNA, CDR3 protein. The D gene is left open where the match is weak. Not every row has a clone size; where given, it reads once, few, many or a size class.

v_call: TRBV7-8; j_call: TRBJ2-1; clone_size: -; cdr3_length: 17; d_call: TRBD2; cdr3_nt: TGTGCCAGCAGCTTATACGAGCGGGAGGTCGACTACAATGAGCAGTTCTTC; cdr3_aa: CASSLYEREVDYNEQFF
v_call: TRBV29-1; j_call: TRBJ2-7; clone_size: few; cdr3_length: 12; d_call: -; cdr3_nt: TGCAGCGTTGAAGAGGGCTCCTACGAGCAGTACTTC; cdr3_aa: CSVEEGSYEQYF
v_call: TRBV4-1; j_call: TRBJ2-3; clone_size: -; cdr3_length: 17; d_call: TRBD1; cdr3_nt: TGCGCCAGCAGCCAAGAAGCCGGGACAGGATCCGCAGATACGCAGTATTTT; cdr3_aa: CASSQEAGTGSADTQYF
v_call: TRBV6-5; j_call: TRBJ2-7; clone_size: -; cdr3_length: 14; d_call: -; cdr3_nt: TGTGCCAGCAGCCATACTCAACTCGCATACGAGCAGTACTTC; cdr3_aa: CASSHTQLAYEQYF
v_call: TRBV12-5; j_call: TRBJ1-6; clone_size: -; cdr3_length: 16; d_call: -; cdr3_nt: TGTGCTAGTGGTGCTCCCGGACGGAGCTATAATTCACCCCTCCACTTT; cdr3_aa: CASGAPGRSYNSPLHF
v_call: TRBV6-2/TRBV6-3; j_call: TRBJ2-4; clone_size: few; cdr3_length: 18; d_call: TRBD2; cdr3_nt: TGTGCCAGCAGTTACTCAACGGGGACTAGCGGGAGCCTTAGCATTCAGTACTTC; cdr3_aa: CASSYSTGTSGSLSIQYF
v_call: TRBV6-5; j_call: TRBJ1-1; clone_size: few; cdr3_length: 13; d_call: -; cdr3_nt: TGTGCCAGCAAATCACAGGAGAACACTGAAGCTTTCTTT; cdr3_aa: CASKSQENTEAFF
v_call: TRBV4-3; j_call: TRBJ2-3; clone_size: many; cdr3_length: 14; d_call: -; cdr3_nt: TGCGCCAGCAGCCAAGGCTGGAACACAGATACGCAGTATTTT; cdr3_aa: CASSQGWNTDTQYF
v_call: TRBV7-9; j_call: TRBJ2-1; clone_size: many; cdr3_length: 14; d_call: TRBD2; cdr3_nt: TGTGCCAGCAGCTTAGCGGGAGGGCCGAATGAGCAGTTCTTC; cdr3_aa: CASSLAGGPNEQFF
v_call: TRBV28; j_call: TRBJ1-3; clone_size: many; cdr3_length: 14; d_call: -; cdr3_nt: TGTGCCAGCCTCCCCCCGGACAGACGAAACACCATATATTTT; cdr3_aa: CASLPPDRRNTIYF
v_call: TRBV11-2; j_call: TRBJ2-3; clone_size: -; cdr3_length: 15; d_call: -; cdr3_nt: TGTGCCAGCAGCAAGGGGGGGAGTAGCACAGATACGCAGTATTTT; cdr3_aa: CASSKGGSSTDTQYF
v_call: TRBV7-9; j_call: TRBJ2-3; clone_size: many; cdr3_length: 14; d_call: -; cdr3_nt: TGTGCCAGCAGCCGACCCGCGCCGAGGTATACGCAGTATTTT; cdr3_aa: CASSRPAPRYTQYF
v_call: TRBV12-3/TRBV12-4; j_call: TRBJ1-1; clone_size: -; cdr3_length: 14; d_call: -; cdr3_nt: TGTGCCAGCAGCCCGGCCGTGATGAACACTGAAGCTTTCTTT; cdr3_aa: CASSPAVMNTEAFF
v_call: TRBV27; j_call: TRBJ2-1; clone_size: few; cdr3_length: 16; d_call: TRBD2; cdr3_nt: TGTGCCAGCAGTCCTATAGCGGGAGTCTTTTATAATGAGCAGTTCTTC; cdr3_aa: CASSPIAGVFYNEQFF
v_call: TRBV7-9; j_call: TRBJ2-1; clone_size: -; cdr3_length: 17; d_call: -; cdr3_nt: TGTGCCAGCAGGCCCGGCACCTCTAGACTAAACTACAATGAGCAGTTCTTC; cdr3_aa: CASRPGTSRLNYNEQFF
v_call: TRBV27; j_call: TRBJ1-1; clone_size: -; cdr3_length: 15; d_call: -; cdr3_nt: TGTGCCAGCAGTTTCCAAGGGGCAGGGGCAAACGAAGCTTTCTTT; cdr3_aa: CASSFQGAGANEAFF
v_call: TRBV19; j_call: TRBJ2-7; clone_size: few; cdr3_length: 14; d_call: -; cdr3_nt: TGTGCCAGTAGTTTGTCGGGAGAGTCCTACGAGCAGTACTTC; cdr3_aa: CASSLSGESYEQYF
v_call: TRBV13; j_call: TRBJ2-7; clone_size: -; cdr3_length: 15; d_call: TRBD1; cdr3_nt: TGTGCCAGCAGCTTATTAGGGACAGGGCGAAACGAGCAGTACTTC; cdr3_aa: CASSLLGTGRNEQYF
v_call: TRBV20-1; j_call: TRBJ2-1; clone_size: few; cdr3_length: 13; d_call: TRBD2; cdr3_nt: TGCAGTGCTACGAGAGCGGGAGTTCCTGAGCAGTTCTTC; cdr3_aa: CSATRAGVPEQFF
v_call: TRBV7-9; j_call: TRBJ1-5; clone_size: once; cdr3_length: 14; d_call: -; cdr3_nt: TGTGCCAGCAGCACTACAGAGAGCAATCAGCCCCAGCATTTT; cdr3_aa: CASSTTESNQPQHF
v_call: TRBV29-1; j_call: TRBJ2-1; clone_size: -; cdr3_length: 18; d_call: TRBD2; cdr3_nt: TGCAGCGTTGATGGTGAGACTTTACTAGCGGACTCCTACAATGAGCAGTTCTTC; cdr3_aa: CSVDGETLLADSYNEQFF
v_call: TRBV27; j_call: TRBJ1-2; clone_size: -; cdr3_length: 15; d_call: TRBD1; cdr3_nt: TGTGCCAGCAGTTTATCGGACAGGGGTTACTATGGCTACACCTTC; cdr3_aa: CASSLSDRGYYGYTF
v_call: TRBV7-9; j_call: TRBJ2-1; clone_size: -; cdr3_length: 13; d_call: -; cdr3_nt: TGTGCCAGCAGCCCCCCGAGCCGCGATGAGCAGTTCTTC; cdr3_aa: CASSPPSRDEQFF
v_call: TRBV27; j_call: TRBJ1-1; clone_size: few; cdr3_length: 12; d_call: -; cdr3_nt: TGTGCCAGCAGTCCGGACTCTAGAGGGCTTTTCTTT; cdr3_aa: CASSPDSRGLFF
v_call: TRBV6-5; j_call: TRBJ2-5; clone_size: few; cdr3_length: 17; d_call: TRBD1; cdr3_nt: TGTGCCAGCAGCGATGAGGCGGGACAGGGGGACCAAGAGACCCAGTACTTC; cdr3_aa: CASSDEAGQGDQETQYF
v_call: TRBV6-5; j_call: TRBJ1-4; clone_size: -; cdr3_length: 15; d_call: -; cdr3_nt: TGTGCCAGCAGTTACTTAGCAGGGGCTGGTGAAAAACTGTTTTTT; cdr3_aa: CASSYLAGAGEKLFF
v_call: TRBV7-6; j_call: TRBJ2-1; clone_size: -; cdr3_length: 15; d_call: -; cdr3_nt: TGTGCCAGCAGCTTAGCGACTACCAACTACAATGAGCAGTTCTTC; cdr3_aa: CASSLATTNYNEQFF
v_call: TRBV29-1; j_call: TRBJ2-3; clone_size: many; cdr3_length: 13; d_call: -; cdr3_nt: TGCAGCGTTGAACAGGGATCCACAGATACGCAGTATTTT; cdr3_aa: CSVEQGSTDTQYF
v_call: TRBV28; j_call: TRBJ2-1; clone_size: few; cdr3_length: 15; d_call: -; cdr3_nt: TGTGCCAGCAGTTTTCCCGGGAGCTCCTACAATGAGCAGTTCTTC; cdr3_aa: CASSFPGSSYNEQFF
v_call: TRBV5-1; j_call: TRBJ2-1; clone_size: few; cdr3_length: 19; d_call: TRBD2; cdr3_nt: TGCGCCAGCAGCAGACTAGCGGGAGACAATTGGAGCTCCTACAATGAGCAGTTCTTC; cdr3_aa: CASSRLAGDNWSSYNEQFF
v_call: TRBV7-9; j_call: TRBJ2-2; clone_size: -; cdr3_length: 15; d_call: -; cdr3_nt: TGTGCCAGCAGGGCGGAATCCTCGAACACCGGGGAGCTGTTTTTT; cdr3_aa: CASRAESSNTGELFF
v_call: TRBV2; j_call: TRBJ2-1; clone_size: few; cdr3_length: 13; d_call: -; cdr3_nt: TGTGCCTCAGCCAAGGCTTTATGGGATGAGCAGTTCTTC; cdr3_aa: CASAKALWDEQFF
v_call: TRBV28; j_call: TRBJ2-7; clone_size: -; cdr3_length: 17; d_call: -; cdr3_nt: TGTGCCAGCAGCTCCATCCTACGGACAGAGAGCTCCTACGAGCAGTACTTC; cdr3_aa: CASSSILRTESSYEQYF
v_call: TRBV9; j_call: TRBJ2-7; clone_size: -; cdr3_length: 14; d_call: -; cdr3_nt: TGTGCCAGCAGCCCACGACAGGCTCCCTACGAGCAGTACTTC; cdr3_aa: CASSPRQAPYEQYF
v_call: TRBV7-9; j_call: TRBJ2-4; clone_size: many; cdr3_length: 18; d_call: -; cdr3_nt: TGTGCCAGCAGCCGTTCGCACGGGAGTAAGTTGGACAAAAACATTCAGTACTTC; cdr3_aa: CASSRSHGSKLDKNIQYF
v_call: TRBV5-8; j_call: TRBJ2-2; clone_size: -; cdr3_length: 19; d_call: TRBD1; cdr3_nt: TGTGCCAGCAGCTGGAATTACGGGACAGCGCACCGTAAAGCCGGGGAGCTGTTTTTT; cdr3_aa: CASSWNYGTAHRKAGELFF
v_call: TRBV6-1; j_call: TRBJ1-4; clone_size: -; cdr3_length: 14; d_call: -; cdr3_nt: TGTGCCAGCAGTGATCGGATATTTAATGAAAAACTGTTTTTT; cdr3_aa: CASSDRIFNEKLFF
v_call: TRBV6-5; j_call: TRBJ2-5; clone_size: -; cdr3_length: 14; d_call: TRBD2; cdr3_nt: TGTGCCAGCAGCCAGGGACTAGCGGGAGAGACCCAGTACTTC; cdr3_aa: CASSQGLAGETQYF
v_call: TRBV5-4; j_call: TRBJ2-1; clone_size: -; cdr3_length: 15; d_call: TRBD2; cdr3_nt: TGTGCCAGCAGTTCAAGCGGGAGGACCTACAATGAGCAGTTCTTC; cdr3_aa: CASSSSGRTYNEQFF
v_call: TRBV6-5; j_call: TRBJ2-7; clone_size: -; cdr3_length: 14; d_call: TRBD2; cdr3_nt: TGTGCCAGCAGTACTAGCGGGAGCTCCTACGAGCAGTACTTC; cdr3_aa: CASSTSGSSYEQYF
v_call: TRBV12-3/TRBV12-4; j_call: TRBJ1-6; clone_size: many; cdr3_length: 12; d_call: -; cdr3_nt: TGTGCCAGCAGTTTCATGGATTCACCCCTCCACTTT; cdr3_aa: CASSFMDSPLHF
v_call: TRBV28; j_call: TRBJ2-5; clone_size: -; cdr3_length: 15; d_call: -; cdr3_nt: TGTGCCAGCAGTTTTCCTCGTCGAGGAGGGGGGACCCAGTACTTC; cdr3_aa: CASSFPRRGGGTQYF
v_call: TRBV24-1; j_call: TRBJ1-5; clone_size: -; cdr3_length: 13; d_call: -; cdr3_nt: TGTGCCACCGCGGGAGGGTTCAATCAGCCCCAGCATTTT; cdr3_aa: CATAGGFNQPQHF
v_call: TRBV20-1; j_call: TRBJ1-1; clone_size: -; cdr3_length: 16; d_call: -; cdr3_nt: TGCAGTGCTAACCGTTTGACCTTTGACGCTAACACTGAAGCTTTCTTT; cdr3_aa: CSANRLTFDANTEAFF
v_call: TRBV4-1; j_call: TRBJ2-7; clone_size: -; cdr3_length: 15; d_call: -; cdr3_nt: TGCGCCAGCAGCCAAACGGTCCCGACCTCCTACGAGCAGTACTTC; cdr3_aa: CASSQTVPTSYEQYF
v_call: TRBV18; j_call: TRBJ2-1; clone_size: few; cdr3_length: 16; d_call: -; cdr3_nt: TGTGCCAGCTCACCACCGGGAGGGCAGGGGGCGCTTGAGCAGTTCTTC; cdr3_aa: CASSPPGGQGALEQFF
v_call: TRBV7-2; j_call: TRBJ2-7; clone_size: few; cdr3_length: 16; d_call: TRBD2; cdr3_nt: TGTGCCAGCAGCTTAGGATTGGGACTAGAGGCCCACGAGCAGTACTTC; cdr3_aa: CASSLGLGLEAHEQYF
v_call: TRBV4-1; j_call: TRBJ1-1; clone_size: -; cdr3_length: 15; d_call: TRBD1; cdr3_nt: TGCGCCAGCAGCCATAGGACAGGGGTCGGCACTGAAGCTTTCTTT; cdr3_aa: CASSHRTGVGTEAFF
v_call: TRBV27; j_call: TRBJ2-2; clone_size: few; cdr3_length: 17; d_call: TRBD1; cdr3_nt: TGTGCCAGCAGCTCCCTAACCGGGACAGGGGTTGCCGGGGAGCTGTTTTTT; cdr3_aa: CASSSLTGTGVAGELFF
v_call: TRBV4-1; j_call: TRBJ1-5; clone_size: -; cdr3_length: 16; d_call: -; cdr3_nt: TGCGCCAGCAGCCAAGAAGGAGGGACTCGGAATCAGCCCCAGCATTTT; cdr3_aa: CASSQEGGTRNQPQHF
v_call: TRBV28; j_call: TRBJ2-3; clone_size: many; cdr3_length: 13; d_call: -; cdr3_nt: TGTGCCAGCAGTTTAGGGGGGACAGATACGCAGTATTTT; cdr3_aa: CASSLGGTDTQYF
v_call: TRBV6-5; j_call: TRBJ1-5; clone_size: -; cdr3_length: 12; d_call: -; cdr3_nt: TGTGCCAGCAGGGATAGGGATCAGCCCCAGCATTTT; cdr3_aa: CASRDRDQPQHF
v_call: TRBV11-2; j_call: TRBJ1-3; clone_size: -; cdr3_length: 14; d_call: -; cdr3_nt: TGTGCCAGCAGCTTACAAGACTCTGGAAACACCATATATTTT; cdr3_aa: CASSLQDSGNTIYF
v_call: TRBV20-1; j_call: TRBJ2-1; clone_size: few; cdr3_length: 17; d_call: TRBD2; cdr3_nt: TGCAGTGCTAGAGTGGGTCGACTAGCGGGAGTAAGTGGTGAGCAGTTCTTC; cdr3_aa: CSARVGRLAGVSGEQFF
v_call: TRBV13; j_call: TRBJ1-2; clone_size: -; cdr3_length: 13; d_call: -; cdr3_nt: TGTGCCAGCAGCCCCCCCCCCGGTGATGGCTACACCTTC; cdr3_aa: CASSPPPGDGYTF
v_call: TRBV6-6; j_call: TRBJ1-1; clone_size: once; cdr3_length: 15; d_call: -; cdr3_nt: TGTGCCAGCAGTTACTCGACAACACAGAACACTGAAGCTTTCTTT; cdr3_aa: CASSYSTTQNTEAFF